This T cell receptor beta chain was recorded in a study of CD8 T cells in Susac syndrome. This CDR3 has 14 amino acids. CDR1 SEHNR and CDR2 FQNEAQ come from the germline V gene (reference sequence). V was pared by 4 bases and J by 5 bases, with 5 bases of the junction left unmatched. With random hexamers, reverse transcription was performed on about 0.5 to 1 ug of RNA. MiXCR, applied by TCRdb to the immunoSEQ multiplex PCR reads, yields one record per CDR3 protein. Of about 180,000 distinct CDR3 sequences listed, roughly 95% are singletons. TEMRA cells were FACS-enriched, and CD8+ and CD4+ T cells were isolated negatively.

The TCR comes from a human donor with multiple sclerosis. The V call is TRBV7-9, the J call TRBJ1-5, with 7 bases matching TRBD1. What was sequenced was CD8+ T cells from PBMCs. CDR3 DNA sequence: TGTGCCAGCAGCTCGACAGGGCCACATCAGCCCCAGCATTTT. It translates to CASSSTGPHQPQHF.